This TCR beta chain was profiled in a study of blood T cells in healthy people across ages. A second PCR of 7 to 11 cycles used a sample-barcoded 5' primer and a J-beta primer mix. Each CDR3 protein is one row after TCRdb ran MiXCR on the 5' RACE reads. The repertoire holds just over 800,000 distinct CDR3 sequences, 55% to 65% seen once, with roughly a quarter in the top ten. Trimming removed 3 bases at V and 1 base at J, with 11 bases between. There are 15 residues in the CDR3. This clonotype came up a few times. Sequencing used blood. This chain joins TRBV12-3 or TRBV12-4 and TRBJ2-3; D ambiguous. The receptor was isolated from a man younger than 40 in good health. This CDR3 is CASSFRSRGTDTQYF. CDR3 coding DNA: TGTGCCAGCAGTTTTAGGTCAAGAGGCACAGATACGCAGTATTTT.